This entry features one T cell receptor beta chain sequence. The data are from a study of identical twins. Template switching (which added a universal primer site) was used, and cDNA carried unique molecular identifiers. TCRdb re-analysed the 5' RACE reads in MiXCR, keeping a single row per CDR3 protein. The sample contains about 290,000 distinct CDR3 sequences, roughly 10% of which appear only once. The CDR3 has 17 amino acids. Deletions cut 2 bases from V and 4 bases from J, with 19 bases between. Looked up from germline, CDR1 is MNHEY and CDR2 is SVGEGT. All donors comprised healthy Caucasians. This sample was shared with a second study, whose subject was yellow fever vaccine responses in identical twins.

This TCR was sampled from a young woman in good health. Sequencing input: CD8+ T cells sorted from blood. This rearrangement joins TRBV6-2 or TRBV6-3 to TRBJ2-3; D is possibly TRBD1 or TRBD2 (6 bases each). The CDR3 sequence: CASSYPEQGGNSDTQYF. DNA of the CDR3: TGTGCCAGCAGTTACCCCGAACAGGGCGGGAATTCAGATACGCAGTATTTT.